The next 2 T cell receptor beta chains were all read from a single sample in a study of blood T cell repertoires in COVID-19 (TCRdb year 2020). The method behind the library was the immunoSEQ multiplex PCR assay. The table was pulled from immuneACCESS by TCRdb, which kept in-frame rearrangements only. Such tables lose some clones; where checked, under half of the loss comes from unresolved V genes, and the rest has no known cause. The table for this sample lists around 230,000 clones; 65% to 90% of them were counted only once. 2% to 2.5% of the sample belongs to the ten largest clones. The source material was peripheral blood. These TCRs come from a man in his forties who had recovered from COVID-19.

This chain links TRBV11-2 with TRBJ1-1, with D possibly TRBD1 on 6 matching bases. The CDR3 runs to 13 residues. Germline CDR1 reads SGHAT; CDR2 reads FQNNGV. Trimming took 3 bases from V and 5 from J, leaving 10 bases between them. The CDR3 region is CASSFLGGTEAFF. The CDR3 nucleotides read TGTGCCAGCAGCTTTCTAGGGGGAACTGAAGCTTTCTTT.

The chain joins TRBV6-6 to TRBJ2-7; the match to TRBD1 covers 9 bases. In germline, CDR1 is MNHNY, CDR2 SVGAGI (reference sequence). Unmatched junction bases numbered 2, after V lost 2 bases and J lost 3 bases. The CDR3 has 14 amino acids. Written as DNA, the CDR3 is TGTGCCAGCAGTTACGCGACAGGGGGCTACGAGCAGTACTTC. It codes for CASSYATGGYEQYF.